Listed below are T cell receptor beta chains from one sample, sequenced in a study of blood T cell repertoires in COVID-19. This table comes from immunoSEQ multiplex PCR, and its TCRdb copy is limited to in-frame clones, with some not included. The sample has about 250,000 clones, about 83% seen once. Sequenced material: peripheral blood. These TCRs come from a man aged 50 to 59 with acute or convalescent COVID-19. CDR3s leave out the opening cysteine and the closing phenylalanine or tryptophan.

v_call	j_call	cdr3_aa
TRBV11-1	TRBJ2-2	ASRGLAKNTGELF
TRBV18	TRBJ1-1	ASSPPKGMNTEAF
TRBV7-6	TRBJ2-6	ASSLRGQGSGANVLT
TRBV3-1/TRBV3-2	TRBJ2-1	ASSPRTSGLGSYVNEQF
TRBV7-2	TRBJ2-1	ASSSSTSGGAREQF
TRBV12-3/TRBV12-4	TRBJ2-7	ASSRGTTYEQY
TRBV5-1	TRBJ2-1	ASSLDRGRDNEQF
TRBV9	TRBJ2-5	ASSVVAGTYQETQY
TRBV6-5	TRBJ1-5	ASSRTGGNQPQH
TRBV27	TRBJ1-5	ASWGQEPNQPQH
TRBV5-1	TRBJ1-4	ASSLAGTGMGEKLF
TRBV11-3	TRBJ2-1	ASSFYGGFAAGGPGEQF
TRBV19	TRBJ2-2	ASSIGAGGGELF
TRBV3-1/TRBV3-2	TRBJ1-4	ASSPRQGAGEKLF
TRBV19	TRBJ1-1	ASSMEGQGVFNTEAF
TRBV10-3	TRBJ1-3	ATLRGEGNTIY
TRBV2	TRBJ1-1	ASSRGGRNTEAF
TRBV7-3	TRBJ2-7	ASSLGPTSYEQY
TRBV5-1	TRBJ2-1	ASSAASGNHNEQF
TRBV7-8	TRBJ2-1	ASSLGGGSVTYNEQF
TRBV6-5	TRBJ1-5	AGNDRGNQPQH
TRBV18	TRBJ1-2	ASSPRDRGASGYT
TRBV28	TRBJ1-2	ASSSITGNYGYT
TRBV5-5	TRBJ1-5	ASSLGTGGNQPQH
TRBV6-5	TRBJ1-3	ASSNTGQAGNTIY
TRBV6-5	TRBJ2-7	ASRPARDRVHEQY
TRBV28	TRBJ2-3	ASSLEWGGIRDTQY